Below are 22 T cell receptor beta chains sequenced from a single sample in a study of response to subunit inactivated influenza vaccine. TCRdb independently ran MiXCR on the RT-PCR reads; one entry per CDR3 protein. The repertoire holds 300,000 to 350,000 distinct CDR3 sequences, with just over 20% as singletons. The starting material was PBMCs from blood, obtained less than 22 months after vaccination. These receptors were obtained from a man aged 50-75 years who received an inactivated influenza vaccine.

In its sample, this clonotype was seen a few times. The chain employs TRBV4-1 and TRBJ1-1; no firm D call. The V gene's germline CDR1 is MGHRA and CDR2 YSYEKL. There are 18 residues in the CDR3. V lost 1 base and J lost 1, with 19 bases in between. The CDR3 DNA reads TGCGCCAGCAGCCAAGTCCAGTCTGCAGGACTCTCGAACACTGAAGCTTTCTTT. It translates to CASSQVQSAGLSNTEAFF.

At least ten counts were recorded for this clonotype. The chain combines TRBV20-1 with TRBJ1-4, with D possibly matching TRBD1 (5 bases). From germline, CDR1 is DFQATT and CDR2 SNEGSKA (reference sequence). The V gene lost 6 bases and the J gene lost 0 bases, with 11 bases spanning the gap. The CDR3 sequence is 14 residues long. The CDR3 coding sequence is TGCAGTGCCCCGAGGGGTACAACTAATGAAAAACTGTTTTTT. This encodes CSAPRGTTNEKLFF.

This rearrangement joins TRBV30 to TRBJ1-2; D unclear. The germline V and J ends were trimmed by 2 bases and 8 bases, with 12 bases remaining between them. Germline V lookup: CDR1 GTSNPN, CDR2 SVGIG (reference sequence). The CDR3 sequence is 12 residues long. CDR3 in amino acids: CAWSMREGGYTF. Here the CDR3 DNA reads TGTGCCTGGAGTATGAGAGAAGGCGGCTACACCTTC. Combining the CDR3 with reference TRBV30 and TRBJ1-2 gives the whole variable domain SQTIHQWPATLVQPVGSPLSLECTVEGTSNPNLYWYRQAAGRGLQLLFYSVGIGQISSEVPQNLSASRPQDRQFILSSKKLLLSDSGFYLCAWSMREGGYTFGSGTRLTVV.

This clonotype was found a few times. The V call is TRBV6-2 or TRBV6-3, the J call TRBJ1-6, with D possibly being TRBD1 (5 bases). Trimming took off 0 bases at V and 0 bases at J, with 18 bases between the two ends. Germline-derived CDR1 and CDR2 are MNHEY and SVGEGT. CDR3 length: 20 residues. CDR3 protein: CASSYSSGSGGSSYNSPLHF. The CDR3 region has the DNA TGTGCCAGCAGTTACTCGAGTGGTTCCGGGGGGAGCTCCTATAATTCACCCCTCCACTTT.

This clonotype was counted a few times. The rearrangement joins TRBV24-1 to TRBJ2-6; no definite D call. Germline V gives CDR1 KGHDR, CDR2 SFDVKD. The CDR3 has 16 residues. V was cut by 3 bases and J by 1 base, with 9 bases left in between. CDR3 DNA: TGTGCCACCAGTGATCAAGGACGGTCTGGGGCCAACGTCCTGACTTTC. It encodes CATSDQGRSGANVLTF.

This clonotype was detected only once. The chain is built from TRBV11-2 and TRBJ2-7; 7 positions match TRBD1. V gave up 4 bases and J gave up 6 bases; unmatched junction bases: 15. CDR1 is SGHAT, CDR2 FQNNGV, per germline. This CDR3 spans 16 amino acids. In nucleotides, the CDR3 is TGTGCCAGCAGCTATACACAGGGGAACTACGGACGCGAGCAGTACTTC. It is translated as CASSYTQGNYGREQYF.

This clonotype was seen a handful of times. This chain joins TRBV7-2 and TRBJ2-1; D not certain. This CDR3 spans 14 amino acids. The ends were cut back, 2 bases at V and 3 bases at J, with 8 bases in the middle. Germline loops: CDR1 SGHTA, CDR2 FQGNSA. The CDR3 DNA is TGTGCCAGCAGCTTACTGACCTACTACAATGAGCAGTTCTTC. It translates to CASSLLTYYNEQFF.

The chain is built from TRBV7-2 and TRBJ2-7; TRBD2 aligns across 11 bases. Germline V gene data show CDR1 as SGHTA and CDR2 as FQGNSA. The CDR3 runs 15 residues. The V and J ends lost 5 bases and 6 bases, in that order; junction bases with no gene match: 9. CDR3 region: CASSPTSGRSGEQYF. The DNA of the CDR3 is TGTGCCAGCAGCCCAACTAGCGGGAGAAGCGGCGAGCAGTACTTC.

This clonotype was counted a few times. V and J are TRBV7-3 and TRBJ1-1, with 9 bases aligning to TRBD1. CDR3 size: 14 residues. Trimming took 5 bases from V and 4 from J; bases not matched to a gene: 5. Looked up from germline, CDR1 is SGHTA and CDR2 is FQGTGA. DNA of the CDR3: TGTGCCAGCAGCCATACAGGGGGCGGCACTGAAGCTTTCTTT. This translates into CASSHTGGGTEAFF.

A few counts support this clonotype. The CDR3 DNA reads as TGCATAGGAGGGCCTAAGGAGTCACCCCTCCACTTT. Residues: CIGGPKESPLHF. The chain couples TRBV29-1 to TRBJ1-6; D gene unclear. From germline, CDR1 is SQVTM and CDR2 ANQGSEA. This CDR3 is 12 amino acids long. The variable domain in full, with the rest retrieved from reference TRBV29-1 and TRBJ1-6, is SAVISQKPSRDICQRGTSLTIQCQVDSQVTMMFWYRQQPGQSLTLIATANQGSEATYESGFVIDKFPISRPNLTFSTLTVSNMSPEDSSIYLCIGGPKESPLHFGNGTRLTVT.

This chain joins TRBV14 and TRBJ1-6; the D is unclear. Per the germline V gene, CDR1 is SGHDN and CDR2 is FVKESK. Trimming took 3 bases from V and 0 from J, leaving 9 bases between them. The CDR3 consists of 16 residues. The CDR3 region is CASSHLGGSYNSPLHF. DNA of the CDR3: TGTGCCAGCAGCCATCTGGGTGGCTCCTATAATTCACCCCTCCACTTT.

This clonotype has at least ten counts. This chain joins TRBV3-1 and TRBJ1-2; D is possibly TRBD1 (6 bases). Germline assignment: CDR1 LGHDT and CDR2 YNNKEL (reference sequence). V was trimmed by 0 bases and J by 8 bases, leaving 19 bases between them. This CDR3 is 16 amino acids long. CDR3 sequence: CASSQDGGPWVRGYTF. In nucleotides, the CDR3 is TGTGCCAGCAGCCAAGACGGGGGCCCTTGGGTACGAGGCTACACCTTC.

CDR3 nucleotides: TGTGCCAGCAGTGTCTCTCTGACAGGGGGCACTGGCGAAAAACTGTTTTTT. Its translation: CASSVSLTGGTGEKLFF. V gene TRBV25-1 combines with J gene TRBJ1-4; TRBD1 aligns across 10 bases. The CDR3 consists of 17 residues. From germline, CDR1 is MGHDK and CDR2 SYGVNS. The junction had 13 bases not matched to a gene; V was cut back by 4 bases and J by 8 bases.

The gene calls are TRBV29-1 and TRBJ2-7; no firm D call. Trimming shortened V by 3 bases and J by 0 bases, and 9 bases separated the two germline ends. This CDR3 spans 13 amino acids. Germline V gives CDR1 SQVTM, CDR2 ANQGSEA. The DNA of the CDR3 is TGCAGCGTTGATGCTGACAACTCCTACGAGCAGTACTTC. Its protein is CSVDADNSYEQYF.

This clonotype came up a few times. The chain joins TRBV7-9 to TRBJ1-2; the D is unclear. The germline V gene encodes CDR1 SEHNR and CDR2 FQNEAQ (reference sequence). V lost 1 base and J lost 5, with 8 bases in between. CDR3 length equals 13 residues. CDR3 in amino acids: CASSLGQMYGYTF. The DNA of the CDR3 is TGTGCCAGCAGCTTAGGGCAGATGTATGGCTACACCTTC. Using reference TRBV7-9 and TRBJ1-2 for the parts outside the CDR3, the full variable domain is DTGVSQNPRHKITKRGQNVTFRCDPISEHNRLYWYRQTLGQGPEFLTYFQNEAQLEKSRLLSDRFSAERPKGSFSTLEIQRTEQGDSAMYLCASSLGQMYGYTFGSGTRLTVV.

The chain is built from TRBV20-1 and TRBJ1-5; 7 bases agree with TRBD1. Germline CDR1 and CDR2: DFQATT and SNEGSKA (reference sequence). The V gene end was trimmed by 4 bases and the J gene end by 7 bases; junction bases not matched to a gene: 10. This CDR3 spans 14 amino acids. This chain's CDR3 is CSAISEGARQPQHF. CDR3 nucleotides: TGCAGTGCTATCAGTGAGGGGGCCAGACAGCCCCAGCATTTT.

This clonotype was counted between two and nine times. DNA of the CDR3: TGTGCCAGCAGCCCGAAGGGGGGCTATGGCTACACCTTC. Translated: CASSPKGGYGYTF. The chain carries TRBV7-2 and TRBJ1-2, with a possible D match to TRBD1 (6 bases). Deletions cut 5 bases from V and 4 bases from J, with 11 bases between. The CDR3 spans 13 residues. The germline gives CDR1 SGHTA, CDR2 FQGNSA.

J is TRBJ2-1 and V is TRBV3-1; 12 bases agree with TRBD2. Germline V lookup: CDR1 LGHDT, CDR2 YNNKEL (reference sequence). With 4 bases clipped from V and 5 bases from J, the junction kept 3 bases outside the gene matches. The length of the CDR3 is 15 residues. The CDR3, as DNA: TGTGCCAGCAGCCCCGGACTAGCGGGAAACAATGAGCAGTTCTTC. This encodes CASSPGLAGNNEQFF.

V is TRBV6-2 or TRBV6-3 and J is TRBJ2-3; 9 bases are a match to TRBD1. This CDR3 is 15 amino acids long. V trimming: 2 bases; J trimming: 2 bases; junction bases outside the gene matches: 2. Germline V CDR1 and CDR2: MNHEY, SVGEGT. The CDR3 sequence is CASSYGTGPTDTQYF. The CDR3 DNA reads as TGTGCCAGCAGTTACGGGACAGGGCCCACAGATACGCAGTATTTT.

This clonotype has a count of ten or more. The rearrangement links TRBV7-9 to TRBJ1-1; D perhaps matches TRBD1 (5 bases). CDR1 is SEHNR, CDR2 FQNEAQ, per germline (reference sequence). This CDR3 comprises 14 residues. V was cut by 3 bases and J by 0 bases, with 8 bases left in between. This CDR3 is CASSLGGVNTEAFF. The CDR3 DNA follows: TGTGCCAGCAGCTTGGGGGGGGTGAACACTGAAGCTTTCTTT.

The chain uses TRBV4-3 and TRBJ1-6; TRBD1 agrees at 9 bases. Per germline, CDR1 LGHNA and CDR2 YSLEER. CDR3 length: 16 residues. V dropped 1 base and J dropped 14; count of bases not matched to a gene: 12. The CDR3 reads CASSQAGTGPRGALHF. CDR3 nucleotide sequence: TGCGCCAGCAGCCAAGCCGGGACAGGGCCCCGAGGAGCCCTCCACTTT.

This clonotype came up many times. CDR3 coding DNA: TGCAGTGCTAGCGGGCAACTAGCGGGAGTTCCCAATGAGCAGTTCTTC. Translating it yields CSASGQLAGVPNEQFF. The V call is TRBV20-1, the J call TRBJ2-1, with 11 bases aligning to TRBD2. The V gene end was trimmed by 3 bases and the J gene end by 6 bases; junction bases not matched to a gene: 10. Germline CDR1 DFQATT, CDR2 SNEGSKA (reference sequence). This CDR3 region has 16 residues.